This TCR beta chain was identified in a study of Graves' ophthalmopathy and Graves' hyperthyroidism. CDR3 length equals 15 residues. Germline CDR1 and CDR2: SGDLS and YYNGEE. V shed 3 bases and J 0 bases; nucleotides not matched to a gene: 5. Investigators amplified TCR beta CDR3 regions from RNA transcripts. The first-round RT-PCR employed HTBI primers together with the Qiagen OneStep RT-PCR kit. A multiplex PCR was then performed as the second round. TCRdb ran MiXCR on the multiplex PCR reads and lists one entry per CDR3 protein. The profile shows about 23,000 distinct CDR3 sequences, less than 50% of them singletons.

The rearrangement joins TRBV9 to TRBJ2-5, with 7 nucleotides matching TRBD2. The sequenced sample consisted of peripheral blood. The TCR originated in an adult woman with stable Graves' hyperthyroidism. This CDR3 is CASSDLAEHQETQYF. The CDR3 nucleotides are TGTGCCAGCAGCGACCTAGCGGAACACCAAGAGACCCAGTACTTC.